This T cell receptor (beta chain) was captured by sequencing in a study of T cells expressing NK-cell markers. About the study: The sequencing cohort of eight donors included seven HCMV-seropositive individuals and one seronegative individual.

Scientists made TCR beta cDNA using 5'RACE template switching with UMIs. TCRdb reprocessed the 5' RACE reads, keeping one entry per CDR3 protein, no DNA. The sample totals 450,000 to 600,000 distinct CDR3 sequences; its top ten clones hold roughly 3.5%. The CDR3 covers 17 residues. The V gene's germline CDR1 is LGHNT and CDR2 FRNRAP. The chain combines TRBV12-5 with TRBJ2-3; TCRdb proposes TRBD1, but this gene call is untestable without DNA. Sequences were obtained from blood T cells: a sorted CD56 or NKG2C T cell subset, CD4+ or CD8+ T cells, or bulk PBMC T cells (not recorded which). The TCR originated in a man aged 18 to 29 in good health. The CDR3 sequence is CASGFHPGGESTDTQYF.